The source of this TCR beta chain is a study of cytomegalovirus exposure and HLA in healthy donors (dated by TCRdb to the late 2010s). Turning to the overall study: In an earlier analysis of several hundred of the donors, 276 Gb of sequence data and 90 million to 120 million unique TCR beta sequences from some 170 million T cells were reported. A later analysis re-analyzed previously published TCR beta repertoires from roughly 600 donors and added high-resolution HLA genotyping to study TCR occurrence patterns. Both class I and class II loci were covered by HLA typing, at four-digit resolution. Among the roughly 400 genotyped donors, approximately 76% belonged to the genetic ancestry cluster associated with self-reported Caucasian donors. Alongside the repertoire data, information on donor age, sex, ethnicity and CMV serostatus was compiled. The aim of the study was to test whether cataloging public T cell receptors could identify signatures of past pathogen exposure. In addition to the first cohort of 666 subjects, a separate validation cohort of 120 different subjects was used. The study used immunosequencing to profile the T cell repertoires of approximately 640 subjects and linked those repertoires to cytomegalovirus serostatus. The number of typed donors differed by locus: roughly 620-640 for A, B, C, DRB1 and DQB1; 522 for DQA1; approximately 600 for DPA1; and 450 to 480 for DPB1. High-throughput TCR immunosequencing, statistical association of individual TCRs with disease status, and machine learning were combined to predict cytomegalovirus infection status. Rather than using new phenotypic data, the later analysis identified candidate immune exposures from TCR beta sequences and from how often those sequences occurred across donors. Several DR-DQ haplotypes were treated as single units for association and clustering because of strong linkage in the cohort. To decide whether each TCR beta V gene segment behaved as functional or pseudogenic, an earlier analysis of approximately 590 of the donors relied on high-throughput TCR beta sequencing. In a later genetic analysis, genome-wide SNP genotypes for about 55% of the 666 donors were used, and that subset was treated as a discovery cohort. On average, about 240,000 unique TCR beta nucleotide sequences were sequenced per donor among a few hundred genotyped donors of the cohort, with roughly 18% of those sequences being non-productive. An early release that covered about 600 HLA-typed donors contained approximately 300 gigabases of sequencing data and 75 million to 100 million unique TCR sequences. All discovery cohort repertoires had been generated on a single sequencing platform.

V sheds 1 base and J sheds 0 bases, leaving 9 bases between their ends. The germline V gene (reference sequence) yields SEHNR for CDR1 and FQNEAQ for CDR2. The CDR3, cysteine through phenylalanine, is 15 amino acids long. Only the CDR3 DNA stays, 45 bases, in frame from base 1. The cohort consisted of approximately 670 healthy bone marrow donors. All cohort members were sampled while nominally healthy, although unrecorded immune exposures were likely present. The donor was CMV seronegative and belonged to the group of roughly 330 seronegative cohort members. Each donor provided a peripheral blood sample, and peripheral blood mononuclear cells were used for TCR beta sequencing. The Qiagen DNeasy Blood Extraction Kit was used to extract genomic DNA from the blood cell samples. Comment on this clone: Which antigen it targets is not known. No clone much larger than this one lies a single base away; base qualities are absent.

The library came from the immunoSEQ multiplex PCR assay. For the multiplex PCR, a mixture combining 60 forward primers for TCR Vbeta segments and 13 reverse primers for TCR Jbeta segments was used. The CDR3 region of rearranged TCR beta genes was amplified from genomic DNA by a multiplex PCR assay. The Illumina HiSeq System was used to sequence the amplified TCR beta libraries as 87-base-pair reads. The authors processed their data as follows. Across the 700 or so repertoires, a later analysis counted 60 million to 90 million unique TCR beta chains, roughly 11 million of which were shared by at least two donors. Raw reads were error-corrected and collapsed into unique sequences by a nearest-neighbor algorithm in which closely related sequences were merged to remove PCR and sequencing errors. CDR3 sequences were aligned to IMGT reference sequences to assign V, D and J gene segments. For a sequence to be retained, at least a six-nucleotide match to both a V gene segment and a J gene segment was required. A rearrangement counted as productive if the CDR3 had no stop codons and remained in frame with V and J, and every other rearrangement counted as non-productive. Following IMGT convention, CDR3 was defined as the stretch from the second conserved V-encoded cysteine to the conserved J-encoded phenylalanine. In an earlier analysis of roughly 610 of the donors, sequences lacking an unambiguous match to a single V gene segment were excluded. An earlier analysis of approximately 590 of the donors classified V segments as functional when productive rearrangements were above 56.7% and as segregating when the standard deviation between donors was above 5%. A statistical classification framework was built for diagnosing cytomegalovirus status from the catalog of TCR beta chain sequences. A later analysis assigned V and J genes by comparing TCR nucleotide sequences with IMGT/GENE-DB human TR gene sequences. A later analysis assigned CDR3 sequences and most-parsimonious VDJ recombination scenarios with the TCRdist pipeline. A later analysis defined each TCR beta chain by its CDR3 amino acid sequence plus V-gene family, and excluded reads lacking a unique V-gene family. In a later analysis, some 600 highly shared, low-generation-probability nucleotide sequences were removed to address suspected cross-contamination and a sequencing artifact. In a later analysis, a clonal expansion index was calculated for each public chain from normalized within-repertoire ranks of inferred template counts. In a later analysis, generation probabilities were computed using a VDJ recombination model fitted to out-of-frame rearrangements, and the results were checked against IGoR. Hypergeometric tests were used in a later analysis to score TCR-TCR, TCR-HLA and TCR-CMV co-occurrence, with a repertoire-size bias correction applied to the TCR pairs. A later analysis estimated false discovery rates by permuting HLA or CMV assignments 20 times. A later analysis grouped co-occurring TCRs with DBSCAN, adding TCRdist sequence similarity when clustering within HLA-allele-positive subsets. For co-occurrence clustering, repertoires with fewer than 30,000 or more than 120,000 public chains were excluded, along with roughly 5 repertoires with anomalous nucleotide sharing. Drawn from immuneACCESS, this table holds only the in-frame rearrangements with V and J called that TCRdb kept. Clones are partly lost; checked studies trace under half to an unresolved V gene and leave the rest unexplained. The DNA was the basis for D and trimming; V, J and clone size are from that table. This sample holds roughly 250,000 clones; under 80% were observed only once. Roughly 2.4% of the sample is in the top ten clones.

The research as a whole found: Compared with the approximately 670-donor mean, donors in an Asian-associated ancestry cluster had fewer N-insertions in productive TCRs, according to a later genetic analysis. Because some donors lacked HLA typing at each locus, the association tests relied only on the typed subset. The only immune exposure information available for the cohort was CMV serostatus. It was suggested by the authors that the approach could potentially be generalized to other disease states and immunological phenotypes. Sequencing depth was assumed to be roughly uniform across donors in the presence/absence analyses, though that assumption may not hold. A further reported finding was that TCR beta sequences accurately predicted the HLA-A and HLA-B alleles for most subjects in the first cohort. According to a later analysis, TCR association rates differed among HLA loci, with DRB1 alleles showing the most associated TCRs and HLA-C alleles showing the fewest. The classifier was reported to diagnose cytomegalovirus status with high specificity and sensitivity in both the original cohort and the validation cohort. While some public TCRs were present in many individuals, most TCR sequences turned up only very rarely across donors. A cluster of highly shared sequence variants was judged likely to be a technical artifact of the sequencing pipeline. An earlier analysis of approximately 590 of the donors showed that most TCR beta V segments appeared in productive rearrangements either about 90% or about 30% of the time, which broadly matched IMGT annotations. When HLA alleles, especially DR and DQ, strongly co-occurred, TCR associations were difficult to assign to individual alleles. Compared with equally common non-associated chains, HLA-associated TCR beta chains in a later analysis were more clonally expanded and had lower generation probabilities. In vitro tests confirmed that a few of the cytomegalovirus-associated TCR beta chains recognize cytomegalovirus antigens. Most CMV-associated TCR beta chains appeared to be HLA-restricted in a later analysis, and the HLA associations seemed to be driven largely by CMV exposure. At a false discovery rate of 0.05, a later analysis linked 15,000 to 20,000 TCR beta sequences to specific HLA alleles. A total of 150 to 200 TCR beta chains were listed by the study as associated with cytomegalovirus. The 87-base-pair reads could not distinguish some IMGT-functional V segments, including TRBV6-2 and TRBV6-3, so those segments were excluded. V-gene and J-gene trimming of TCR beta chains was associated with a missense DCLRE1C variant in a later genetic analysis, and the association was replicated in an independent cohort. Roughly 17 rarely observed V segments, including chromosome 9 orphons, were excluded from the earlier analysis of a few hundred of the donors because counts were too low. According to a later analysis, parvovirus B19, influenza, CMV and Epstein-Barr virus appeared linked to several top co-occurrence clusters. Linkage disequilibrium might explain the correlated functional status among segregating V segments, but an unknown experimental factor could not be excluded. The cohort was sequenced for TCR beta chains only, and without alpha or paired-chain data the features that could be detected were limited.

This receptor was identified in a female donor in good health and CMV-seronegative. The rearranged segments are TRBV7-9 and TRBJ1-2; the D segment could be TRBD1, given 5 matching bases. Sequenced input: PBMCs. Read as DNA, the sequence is TGTGCCAGCAGCTTAGACGACAGAGCTAACTATGGCTACACCTTC. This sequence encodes CASSLDDRANYGYTF.